This T cell receptor (beta chain) is from a study of shared clonotypes between healthy human individuals. In the authors' methods: Filtering was not the same, since immunoSEQ gave junction-only sequences without quality scores. Method: immunoSEQ multiplex PCR; TCRdb's copy keeps in-frame clones and lacks some. The V and J calls and the clone size are those of that table, but D and trimming were determined from the DNA. The sample shows 1 million to 1.3 million clones, 78% of them seen only once. This CDR3 has 17 residues. CDR1 MGHRA and CDR2 YSYEKL come from the germline V gene. Sequenced material: memory CD4+ T cells from PBMCs. Subset specified: CD45RA-negative fraction. The chain uses TRBV4-1 and TRBJ2-5, with TRBD2 identical over 10 bases. Judging by the DNA end, TRBJ2-7 fits better; the J call may be wrong. This sequence was found in a man aged 18 to 35 in good health. Some clones in this sample may be carry-over from other donors' samples. The CDR3 DNA is TGCGCCAGCAGCCACGCTAGCGGGAGAGGGGCTCGGGACGAGCAGTACTTC. This sequence encodes CASSHASGRGARDEQYF.